Shown below are 18 T cell receptor beta chains from a single sample sequenced in a study of blood T cell repertoires in COVID-19. Clones were read by immunoSEQ multiplex PCR, and TCRdb kept only the in-frame ones, dropping some. The sample yields a few hundred thousand clones, about 90% seen once. The material sequenced was peripheral blood. Every receptor here comes from a woman between 65 and 79 years old with COVID-19, enrolled during active disease.

The rearrangement uses TRBV6-2 or TRBV6-3 and TRBJ2-7; the D is unclear. V shed 3 bases and J shed 2 bases, with 8 bases lying between them. Per germline, CDR1 MNHEY and CDR2 SVGEGT. The CDR3 runs to 13 residues. CDR3: CASSYGEAYEQYF. CDR3 sequence (DNA): TGTGCCAGCAGTTATGGAGAGGCCTACGAGCAGTACTTC.

The chain uses TRBV27 and TRBJ1-6; D might be TRBD1 (5 bases). This CDR3 spans 17 amino acids. V gave up 2 bases and J gave up 10 bases, with 21 bases separating them. The germline V gene encodes CDR1 MNHEY and CDR2 SMNVEV (reference sequence). The CDR3, as DNA: TGTGCCAGCAGTTTAAGGATCGACAGTAGAGTCCGATCACCCCTCCACTTT. Its translation: CASSLRIDSRVRSPLHF.

As DNA, the CDR3 is TGCGCCAGCGCGAGTGGGACAGGAGCCAAAAACAGCTACGAGCAGTACTTC. Protein sequence: CASASGTGAKNSYEQYF. The chain recombines TRBV10-2 with TRBJ2-7; 8 nucleotides agree with TRBD1. J was trimmed by 3 bases and V by 8 bases; bases with no gene match: 18. The CDR3 sequence is 17 residues long. Germline V gives CDR1 WSHSY, CDR2 SAAADI.

This clone was picked up a small number of times. This chain joins TRBV19 and TRBJ2-2; the D gene is possibly TRBD2 (6 bases). CDR1 is LNHDA and CDR2 is SQIVND in the germline V gene (reference sequence). Trimming stripped 5 bases from V and 1 base from J, with 11 bases between. The CDR3 has 15 residues. CDR3 nucleotide sequence: TGTGCCAGTAGTGCATGGGACTGGAACACCGGGGAGCTGTTTTTT. The encoded protein is CASSAWDWNTGELFF. Complete variable domain (other parts from reference TRBV19 and TRBJ2-2): DGGITQSPKYLFRKEGQNVTLSCEQNLNHDAMYWYRQDPGQGLRLIYYSQIVNDFQKGDIAEGYSVSREKKESFPLTVTSAQKNPTAFYLCASSAWDWNTGELFFGEGSRLTVL.

CDR3 residues: CASSSQRVLAGVDTQYF. CDR3 nucleotide sequence: TGTGCCAGCAGCTCCCAGAGGGTCTTAGCGGGAGTGGATACGCAGTATTTT. The rearrangement uses TRBV28 and TRBJ2-3; 9 nucleotides line up with TRBD2. Per the germline V gene, CDR1 is MDHEN and CDR2 is SYDVKM. This CDR3 region has 17 residues. V gave up 6 bases and J gave up 6 bases; unmatched junction bases: 16.

This clone was detected a few times. The J gene is TRBJ2-7, the V gene TRBV4-2; possible D gene TRBD2, 5 bases. With 0 bases removed from V and 3 bases from J, the gap between germline ends came to 12 bases. Germline assignment: CDR1 LGHNA and CDR2 YNFKEQ. The CDR3 runs 15 residues. The CDR3 DNA follows: TGTGCCAGCAGCCAAGATATACGGGAATACTACGAGCAGTACTTC. This sequence encodes CASSQDIREYYEQYF.

The chain recombines TRBV3-1 (or the pseudogene TRBV3-2) with TRBJ1-4; no firm D call. The germline V gene encodes CDR1 LGHDT and CDR2 YNNKEL (reference sequence). The CDR3 sequence is 13 residues long. Trimming left V 1 base short and J 12 bases short, with 12 bases between. The CDR3 reads CASSQVWSVELFF. CDR3 DNA: TGTGCCAGCAGCCAAGTCTGGTCGGTAGAACTGTTTTTT.

The chain carries TRBV5-1 and TRBJ2-2; 7 nucleotides match TRBD2. The CDR3 consists of 15 residues. CDR1 and CDR2 (germline): SGHRS, YFSETQ. V trimming: 0 bases; J trimming: 6 bases; junction bases outside the gene matches: 5. The DNA for the CDR3 is TGCGCCAGCAGCTTGGTAGGACTAGGGGCCGGGGAGCTGTTTTTT. Amino acid sequence: CASSLVGLGAGELFF.

The gene calls are TRBV30 and TRBJ2-1; 13 bases agree with TRBD2. Trimming cost V 7 bases and J 9 bases; bases outside gene matches: 6. This CDR3 contains 13 residues. Germline assignment: CDR1 GTSNPN and CDR2 SVGIG (reference sequence). The CDR3 region has the DNA TGTGCCTCACTAGCGGGAGGGATTCGTGAGCAGTTCTTC. It translates to CASLAGGIREQFF.

The V gene is TRBV7-2, the J gene TRBJ1-2; 10 bases map to TRBD1. This CDR3 has 15 residues. Losses at the gene ends were 5 bases for V and 8 bases for J; bases not matched to a gene: 11. Per germline, CDR1 SGHTA and CDR2 FQGNSA. CDR3 residues: CASSPGDRGLLGYTF. In DNA, the CDR3 is TGTGCCAGCAGCCCGGGAGACAGGGGGCTTTTAGGCTACACCTTC.

V gene TRBV9 combines with J gene TRBJ1-3; TRBD1 matches 10 bases. In germline, CDR1 is SGDLS, CDR2 YYNGEE. The CDR3 sequence is 15 residues long. V lost 4 bases to trimming and J lost 3 bases; unmatched junction nucleotides: 4. CDR3 in amino acids: CASSLDRGNGNTIYF. CDR3 nucleotide sequence: TGTGCCAGCAGCCTGGACAGGGGGAATGGAAACACCATATATTTT.

The V call is TRBV2, the J call TRBJ1-1, with D perhaps matching TRBD1 (6 bases). CDR1 is SNHLY and CDR2 is FYNNEI in the germline V gene. CDR3 length: 15 amino acids. With 5 bases removed from V and 0 bases from J, the gap between germline ends came to 13 bases. As DNA, the CDR3 is TGTGCCAGCAGTCCTTGGACAGAAATGAACACTGAAGCTTTCTTT. Translating gives CASSPWTEMNTEAFF.

This chain joins TRBV24-1 and TRBJ2-3; 8 bases agree with TRBD2. After removal of 3 bases from V and 2 bases from J, the junction contained 3 bases not matched to a gene. Germline values: CDR1 KGHDR, CDR2 SFDVKD. The CDR3 spans 15 residues. The CDR3 region is CATSDPREVTDTQYF. The DNA for the CDR3 is TGTGCCACCAGTGATCCGCGGGAGGTCACAGATACGCAGTATTTT.

V usage is TRBV21-1 and J usage is TRBJ1-1. TRBV21-1 counts as a pseudogene. CDR3 size: 15 residues. CDR3 nucleotide sequence: TGTGCCACAGTAGAGCGGGGGCTGGAGAACACTGAAGCTTTCTTT. It specifies CATVERGLENTEAFF.

This clone was recorded once. The chain carries TRBV5-1 and TRBJ2-7, with 14 bases lining up with TRBD2. Trimming removed 4 bases from V and 2 bases from J; junction bases left unmatched: 5. CDR1 SGHRS and CDR2 YFSETQ come from the germline V gene. CDR3 length equals 16 residues. This CDR3 is CASSRGLAGVTYEQYF. CDR3 nucleotide sequence: TGCGCCAGCAGCCGGGGACTAGCGGGAGTTACCTACGAGCAGTACTTC.

The chain joins TRBV6-5 to TRBJ1-4; D not resolved. The CDR3 has 14 amino acids. Looked up from germline, CDR1 is MNHEY and CDR2 is SVGAGI. Trimming stripped 5 bases from V and 4 bases from J, with 11 bases between. CDR3 sequence: CASSRSGLNEKLFF. The CDR3 nucleotides read TGTGCCAGCAGTCGCTCAGGACTTAATGAAAAACTGTTTTTT.

This clone was seen a handful of times. The CDR3 sequence: CASFGEKLFF. CDR3 nucleotides: TGTGCCAGCTTCGGGGAAAAACTGTTTTTT. The chain combines TRBV12-3 or TRBV12-4 with TRBJ1-4, with D unclear. The V gene lost 8 bases and the J gene lost 8 bases, with 6 bases spanning the gap. This CDR3 region has 10 residues.

The chain has TRBV18 and TRBJ1-2, with D possibly being TRBD1 (6 bases). Germline CDR1 is KGHSH and CDR2 is LQKENI. The CDR3 loop spans 12 amino acids. V lost 6 bases and J lost 8, with 13 bases in between. The chain's CDR3 is CASSGQARGYTF. CDR3 DNA sequence: TGTGCCAGCTCGGGACAAGCGAGGGGCTACACCTTC.